The 30 T cell receptor beta chains presented below share a single source sample, sequenced in a study of blood T cell repertoires in COVID-19. TCRdb's table, derived via immunoSEQ multiplex PCR, lists solely in-frame clones and lacks some. The table has about 400,000 clones, just under 90% seen once. Sequencing used PBMCs or T cells enriched from blood (not recorded which). The origin of the receptors is a woman aged 50 to 60 who had recovered from COVID-19.

The chain carries TRBV4-1 and TRBJ1-6; tentatively, D is TRBD1 (6 bases). V dropped 0 bases and J dropped 14 bases, with 17 bases sitting between them. Germline CDR1 is MGHRA and CDR2 is YSYEKL. This CDR3 is built from 15 residues. Here the CDR3 reads CASSQDPQGQGTLHF. DNA of the CDR3: TGCGCCAGCAGCCAAGATCCTCAGGGTCAGGGGACCCTCCACTTT.

The chain links TRBV7-6 to TRBJ1-6; 9 bases line up with TRBD1. The CDR3 totals 16 residues. The germline CDR1 and CDR2 sequences are SGHVS and FNYEAQ. V was pared by 4 bases and J by 9 bases, with 10 bases of the junction left unmatched. In nucleotides, the CDR3 is TGTGCCAGCAGCTCCCGGACAGGGGAATACGGTTCACCCCTCCACTTT. This sequence encodes CASSSRTGEYGSPLHF. The full variable domain, with the rest looked up from reference TRBV7-6 and TRBJ1-6, is GAGVSQSPRYKVTKRGQDVALRCDPISGHVSLYWYRQALGQGPEFLTYFNYEAQQDKSGLPNDRFSAERPEGSISTLTIQRTEQRDSAMYRCASSSRTGEYGSPLHFGNGTRLTVT.

The chain is built from TRBV7-3 and TRBJ2-1; D is unclear. The CDR3 runs to 11 residues. Germline CDR1 SGHTA, CDR2 FQGTGA. V lost 4 bases, J lost 10 bases, and 8 bases lay in between. CDR3 protein: CASSSREEQFF. DNA of the CDR3: TGTGCCAGCAGCTCCCGTGAGGAGCAGTTCTTC.

The chain uses TRBV3-1 (or the pseudogene TRBV3-2) and TRBJ1-2; D is perhaps TRBD1 (5 bases). V shed 4 bases and J shed 3 bases, with 15 bases lying between them. This CDR3 has 15 residues. CDR1 and CDR2 (germline): LGHDT, YNNKEL (reference sequence). The CDR3 DNA reads TGTGCCAGCAGCCCCGAGGAGGGGTTGTACTATGGCTACACCTTC. This codes for CASSPEEGLYYGYTF.

The chain employs TRBV10-3 and TRBJ2-7; D might be TRBD2 (6 bases). The CDR3 consists of 13 residues. Germline CDR1 is ENHRY and CDR2 is SYGVKD. Trimming pared 10 bases from V and 5 bases from J, leaving 18 bases between. CDR3 sequence (DNA): TGTGCCACCGAGCGGGCGAGGGCGGACGAGCAGTACTTC. This codes for CATERARADEQYF.

The chain uses TRBV30 and TRBJ1-1; possibly TRBD1 for D (5 bases). CDR3 size: 13 residues. V dropped 3 bases and J dropped 1 base, with 9 bases sitting between them. CDR1 GTSNPN and CDR2 SVGIG come from the germline V gene (reference sequence). This CDR3 reads CAWRRDPNTEAFF. CDR3 sequence (DNA): TGTGCCTGGAGGCGGGACCCGAACACTGAAGCTTTCTTT.

Of note for this clone: The same CDR3 arises from other DNA sequences in this sample as well. The V and J genes are TRBV5-1 and TRBJ1-1; D perhaps matches TRBD1 (5 bases). The CDR3 is made up of 12 amino acids. CDR1 is SGHRS and CDR2 is YFSETQ in the germline V gene. V lost 3 bases and J lost 5, with 8 bases in between. The CDR3 spells CASSSGGTEAFF. The CDR3 nucleotides are TGCGCCAGCAGCTCGGGGGGAACTGAAGCTTTCTTT.

This chain links TRBV13 with TRBJ2-3; 7 bases are shared with TRBD1. V shed 5 bases, J shed 6 bases, and the junction held 8 bases outside the gene matches. CDR1 and CDR2 from the germline V gene are PRHDT and FYEKMQ (reference sequence). The CDR3 is 14 amino acids. The DNA of the CDR3 is TGTGCCAGCAGCACGGATACAGGGGTGGATACGCAGTATTTT. It translates to CASSTDTGVDTQYF.

The chain uses TRBV5-1 and TRBJ2-7, with D perhaps matching TRBD2 (6 bases). Germline values: CDR1 SGHRS, CDR2 YFSETQ. There are 12 residues in the CDR3. V was clipped by 7 bases and J by 0 bases, with 8 bases between them. The CDR3 sequence: CASAGSSYEQYF. The DNA of the CDR3 is TGCGCCAGCGCCGGGAGCTCCTACGAGCAGTACTTC.

Note on this clone: The conserved phenylalanine or tryptophan is not found at the CDR3 terminus, so this likely reflects a read error. Because the CDR3's place on the DNA is in doubt, the DNA is left out and the CDR3 is given as listed by TCRdb. This rearrangement joins TRBV24-1 to TRBJ1-2; TRBD1, as called in the table, went unchecked against the DNA. Germline CDR1 reads KGHDR; CDR2 reads SFDVKD. The CDR3 region is 14 residues in length, termini included. The CDR3 sequence: CATSDFQVSKSQES.

V and J are TRBV19 and TRBJ1-5; 7 positions match TRBD1. The germline CDR1 and CDR2 sequences are LNHDA and SQIVND (reference sequence). This CDR3 has 15 residues. The V segment lost 9 bases and the J segment 6 bases; nucleotides outside the gene matches: 14. The CDR3, as DNA: TGTGCCAGCACAGAGGCCCGACAGGGTCCTCAGCCCCAGCATTTT. This codes for CASTEARQGPQPQHF.

V is TRBV19 and J is TRBJ1-1; 7 bases are a match to TRBD1. Germline V CDR1 and CDR2: LNHDA, SQIVND (reference sequence). This CDR3 region has 15 residues. V lost 3 bases, J lost 0 bases, and 4 bases stayed unmatched. The DNA for the CDR3 is TGTGCCAGTAGTATCAGACAGGGCTTGAACACTGAAGCTTTCTTT. Its translation: CASSIRQGLNTEAFF.

The CDR3 sequence: CASRIGLPGQGRTVSGNTIYF. The CDR3 nucleotides are TGTGCCAGCAGAATAGGGCTCCCGGGACAGGGACGTACGGTATCAGGAAACACCATATATTTT. J is TRBJ1-3 and V is TRBV28; 9 nucleotides agree with TRBD1. J lost 4 bases, V lost 6 bases, and 25 bases had no gene match. The CDR3 sequence is 21 residues long. The germline V gene encodes CDR1 MDHEN and CDR2 SYDVKM.

In this sample, this clone turned up once. The chain recombines TRBV7-2 with TRBJ2-7, with 9 positions matching TRBD1. The CDR3 covers 14 residues. After removal of 6 bases from V and 3 bases from J, the junction contained 6 bases not matched to a gene. Germline V CDR1 and CDR2: SGHTA, FQGNSA. The CDR3 loop reads CASRQRTGDYEQYF. In nucleotides, the CDR3 is TGTGCCAGCAGGCAGAGGACAGGGGACTACGAGCAGTACTTC.

This clone is a singleton in its sample. CDR3 DNA sequence: TGTGCCAGCAGCCAAGCCCCAGGAAAGCCCCAGCATTTT. Translated: CASSQAPGKPQHF. This chain joins TRBV4-2 and TRBJ1-5; D gene uncertain. Germline values: CDR1 LGHNA, CDR2 YNFKEQ. V lost 1 base, J lost 8 bases, and 9 bases lay in between. The CDR3 has 13 amino acids.

CDR3 DNA: TGCGCCAGCAGTCCCGGTCCGGGGAGACTCGGCTACACCTTC. Translated: CASSPGPGRLGYTF. The rearrangement uses TRBV4-1 and TRBJ1-2; no clear D. Germline V gives CDR1 MGHRA, CDR2 YSYEKL. This CDR3 is built from 14 residues. Between the trimmed V and J ends, which lost 6 bases and 8 bases, there was a span of 19 bases.

The chain employs TRBV3-1 (or the pseudogene TRBV3-2) and TRBJ1-1; maybe TRBD1 (5 bases). Germline V CDR1 and CDR2: LGHDT, YNNKEL (reference sequence). The ends were cut back, 2 bases at V and 11 bases at J, with 12 bases in the middle. CDR3 length: 12 amino acids. DNA of the CDR3: TGTGCCAGCAGCCAAATCCGGGGGATTGCTTTCTTT. The encoded protein is CASSQIRGIAFF.

The chain carries TRBV6-2 or TRBV6-3 and TRBJ1-3; 7 bases are a match to TRBD1. This CDR3 is built from 15 residues. Germline CDR1 is MNHEY and CDR2 is SVGEGT. Trimming removed 5 bases from V and 0 bases from J; junction bases left unmatched: 4. The CDR3 region has the DNA TGTGCCAGCAGTCTATGGGACAGCTCTGGAAACACCATATATTTT. This codes for CASSLWDSSGNTIYF.

V usage is TRBV15 and J usage is TRBJ2-2, with 9 bases that match TRBD2. Trimming cost V 0 bases and J 0 bases; bases outside gene matches: 5. In germline, CDR1 is LNHNV, CDR2 YYDKDF (reference sequence). The CDR3 runs to 18 residues. In DNA form, the CDR3 reads TGTGCCACCAGCAGAGATTTAGCGGGGGCTACGAACACCGGGGAGCTGTTTTTT. Amino acids: CATSRDLAGATNTGELFF.

The J gene is TRBJ2-1, the V gene TRBV3-1 (or the pseudogene TRBV3-2); 11 nucleotides match TRBD2. The J segment lost 3 bases and the V segment lost 0 bases, leaving 4 bases of the junction unmatched. Germline assignment: CDR1 LGHDT and CDR2 YNNKEL (reference sequence). The CDR3 covers 17 residues. The CDR3 protein is CASSQETSGVNYNEQFF. Here the CDR3 DNA reads TGTGCCAGCAGCCAAGAGACTAGCGGGGTTAACTACAATGAGCAGTTCTTC.

With regard to this clone: Distinct nucleotide sequences in the sample also encode this CDR3. The J gene is TRBJ2-4, the V gene TRBV30; D remains unclear. This CDR3 is 12 amino acids long. CDR1 GTSNPN and CDR2 SVGIG come from the germline V gene (reference sequence). V lost 2 bases, J lost 4 bases, and 6 bases lay in between. CDR3 DNA sequence: TGTGCCTGGAGTAATCGTAAAAACATTCAGTACTTC. It specifies CAWSNRKNIQYF.

The gene calls are TRBV10-1 and TRBJ1-3; D uncertain. The CDR3 contains 20 residues. CDR1 is WNHNN and CDR2 is SYGVQD in the germline V gene (reference sequence). Trimming removed 5 bases at V and 0 bases at J, with 26 bases between. DNA for the CDR3: TGCGCCAGCAGTTCCGCGGTTTATCGACGCTCAAGATACTCTGGAAACACCATATATTTT. Translating gives CASSSAVYRRSRYSGNTIYF.

The chain combines TRBV6-9 with TRBJ1-1; 8 nucleotides agree with TRBD1. The CDR3 has 14 residues. The V gene end was trimmed by 4 bases and the J gene end by 8 bases; junction bases not matched to a gene: 9. The germline V gene encodes CDR1 MNHGY and CDR2 SVAAGI. CDR3 amino acids: CASSFQGAQPEAFF. The CDR3 DNA reads as TGTGCCAGCAGTTTTCAGGGGGCTCAACCCGAAGCTTTCTTT.

This chain connects TRBV7-9 to TRBJ1-4; TRBD1 aligns across 7 bases. Trimming took 3 bases from V and 3 from J; bases not matched to a gene: 4. This CDR3 is 15 amino acids long. Germline V CDR1 and CDR2: SEHNR, FQNEAQ (reference sequence). The CDR3 loop reads CASSFGQASNEKLFF. DNA for the CDR3: TGTGCCAGCAGCTTCGGACAGGCTTCTAATGAAAAACTGTTTTTT. The variable domain in full, with the rest retrieved from reference TRBV7-9 and TRBJ1-4, is DTGVSQNPRHKITKRGQNVTFRCDPISEHNRLYWYRQTLGQGPEFLTYFQNEAQLEKSRLLSDRFSAERPKGSFSTLEIQRTEQGDSAMYLCASSFGQASNEKLFFGSGTQLSVL.

The chain joins TRBV6-5 to TRBJ1-2, with D possibly TRBD1 on 5 matching bases. CDR3 length: 15 amino acids. With 2 bases removed from V and 4 bases from J, the gap between germline ends came to 14 bases. The germline V gene encodes CDR1 MNHEY and CDR2 SVGAGI. The CDR3 protein is CASSYGAGQFYGYTF. Written as DNA, the CDR3 is TGTGCCAGCAGTTACGGGGCCGGCCAGTTCTATGGCTACACCTTC.

This rearrangement joins TRBV5-4 to TRBJ1-1; 10 bases are shared with TRBD1. CDR3 length: 14 amino acids. From germline, CDR1 is SGHNT and CDR2 YYREEE (reference sequence). After removal of 0 bases from V and 6 bases from J, the junction contained 2 bases not matched to a gene. CDR3 nucleotides: TGTGCCAGCAGCTTGGCGGGACAGGGGCCTGAAGCTTTCTTT. Its protein product is CASSLAGQGPEAFF.

The V gene is TRBV18, the J gene TRBJ2-7; D may be TRBD2 (5 bases). V was shortened by 6 bases and J by 6 bases, with 9 bases between the two germline ends. Per germline, CDR1 KGHSH and CDR2 LQKENI. This CDR3 region has 11 residues. CDR3 sequence: CASSSGIEQYF. The CDR3 DNA reads as TGTGCCAGCTCGTCGGGGATCGAGCAGTACTTC.

The chain joins TRBV28 to TRBJ1-4, with 8 bases identical to TRBD1. This CDR3 spans 21 amino acids. CDR1 and CDR2 from the germline V gene are MDHEN and SYDVKM. V lost 6 bases, J lost 0 bases, and 21 bases stayed unmatched. Here the CDR3 DNA reads TGTGCCAGCAGCCGTGAAAAAGCGGGGACAGGCCCCACTGCAACTAATGAAAAACTGTTTTTT. It specifies CASSREKAGTGPTATNEKLFF.

J is TRBJ1-1 and V is TRBV19; a weak D match, TRBD1 (6 bases). Per the germline V gene, CDR1 is LNHDA and CDR2 is SQIVND (reference sequence). The V end lost 8 bases, the J end lost 4 bases, and 17 bases lay between the germline ends. The CDR3 consists of 14 residues. The CDR3 bases are TGTGCCAGTCGTACCCCACAGGGAAGCACTGAAGCTTTCTTT. This translates into CASRTPQGSTEAFF.

The chain is built from TRBV2 and TRBJ1-1; D is uncertain. Germline V gives CDR1 SNHLY, CDR2 FYNNEI. The CDR3 has 11 amino acids. Trimming pared 7 bases from V and 5 bases from J, leaving 8 bases between. CDR3 DNA sequence: TGTGCCAGCAATGGCTGGACTGAAGCTTTCTTT. This sequence encodes CASNGWTEAFF. The complete variable domain, with remaining parts taken from reference TRBV2 and TRBJ1-1, reads EPEVTQTPSHQVTQMGQEVILRCVPISNHLYFYWYRQILGQKVEFLVSFYNNEISEKSEIFDDQFSVERPDGSNFTLKIRSTKLEDSAMYFCASNGWTEAFFGQGTRLTVV.